The table lists the clone carrying this T cell receptor beta chain with a few counts. The data stem from a study of OX40 agonist ivuxolimab in advanced cancers. This table comes from immunoSEQ multiplex PCR, and its TCRdb copy is limited to in-frame clones, with some not included. The sample has 25,000 to 30,000 clones, approximately 86% seen once. Germline values: CDR1 SGDLS, CDR2 YYNGEE. The CDR3 length is 16 residues. V gave up 3 bases and J gave up 5 bases, with 18 bases separating them. This TCR derives from an adult with an advanced solid tumor such as melanoma, head and neck, liver or kidney cancer. The specimen comprised CD4+ or CD8+ T cells sorted from blood, sampled in a trial of the OX40 agonist ivuxolimab. V is TRBV9 and J is TRBJ2-1, with a possible D match to TRBD2 (6 bases). The CDR3 sequence is CASSGRSGRPNNEQFF. As DNA, the CDR3 is TGTGCCAGCAGCGGCCGTAGCGGTCGACCCAACAATGAGCAGTTCTTC.